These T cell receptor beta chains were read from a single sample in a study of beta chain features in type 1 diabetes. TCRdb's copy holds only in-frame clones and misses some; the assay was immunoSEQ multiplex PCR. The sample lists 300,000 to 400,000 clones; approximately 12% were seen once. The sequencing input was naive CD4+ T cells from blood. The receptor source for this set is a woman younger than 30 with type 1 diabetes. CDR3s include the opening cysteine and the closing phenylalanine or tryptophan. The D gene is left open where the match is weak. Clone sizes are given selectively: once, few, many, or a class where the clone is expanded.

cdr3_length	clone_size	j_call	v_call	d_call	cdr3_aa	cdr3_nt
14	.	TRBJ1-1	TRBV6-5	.	CASRREPMNTEAFF	TGTGCCAGCAGGAGGGAACCTATGAACACTGAAGCTTTCTTT
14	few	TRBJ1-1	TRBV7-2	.	CASSSYRTGSEAFF	TGTGCCAGCAGCTCTTACCGGACTGGTTCTGAAGCTTTCTTT
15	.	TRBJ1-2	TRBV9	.	CASSPGRARGYGYTF	TGTGCCAGCAGCCCTGGAAGGGCGCGGGGCTATGGCTACACCTTC
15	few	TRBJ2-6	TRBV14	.	CASSHQGTGANVLTF	TGTGCCAGCAGCCATCAGGGCACGGGGGCCAACGTCCTGACTTTC
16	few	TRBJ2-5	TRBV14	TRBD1	CASSQQLTGVRETQYF	TGTGCCAGCAGCCAACAACTGACAGGGGTCCGGGAGACCCAGTACTTC
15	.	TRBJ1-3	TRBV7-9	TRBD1	CASSLGTASGNTIYF	TGTGCCAGCAGCTTGGGGACAGCCTCTGGAAACACCATATATTTT
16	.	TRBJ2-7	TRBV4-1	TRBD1	CASSQDPGQVYHEQYF	TGCGCCAGCAGCCAAGATCCGGGACAGGTGTACCACGAGCAGTACTTC
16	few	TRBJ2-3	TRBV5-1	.	CASSLGASASTDTQYF	TGCGCCAGCAGCTTGGGGGCTAGCGCGAGCACAGATACGCAGTATTTT
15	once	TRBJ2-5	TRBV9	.	CASSVHDGNQETQYF	TGTGCCAGCAGCGTCCATGACGGGAACCAAGAGACCCAGTACTTC
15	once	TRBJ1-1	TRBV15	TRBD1	CATSRGSRGETEAFF	TGTGCCACCAGCAGAGGATCCAGGGGGGAAACTGAAGCTTTCTTT
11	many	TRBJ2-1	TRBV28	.	CASSSRGEQFF	TGTGCCAGCAGTAGTAGGGGGGAGCAGTTCTTC
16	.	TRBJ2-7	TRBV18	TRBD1	CASSPTAAGGSYEQYF	TGTGCCAGCTCACCAACGGCGGCAGGGGGTTCCTACGAGCAGTACTTC
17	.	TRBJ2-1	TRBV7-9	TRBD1	CASSFAPGTEHYNEQFF	TGTGCCAGCAGCTTCGCTCCCGGGACAGAACATTACAATGAGCAGTTCTTC
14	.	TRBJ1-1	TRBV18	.	CASSPGGIGTEAFF	TGTGCCAGCTCACCGGGGGGAATTGGCACTGAAGCTTTCTTT
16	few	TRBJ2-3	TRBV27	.	CASSLSFGGVTDTQYF	TGTGCCAGCAGTTTAAGCTTTGGCGGAGTCACAGATACGCAGTATTTT
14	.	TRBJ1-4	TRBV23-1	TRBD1	CASSQRRGHEKLFF	TGCGCCAGCAGTCAGAGGAGGGGGCATGAAAAACTGTTTTTT
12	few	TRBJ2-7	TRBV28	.	CASSPPSQQQYF	TGTGCCAGCAGTCCCCCAAGCCAACAGCAGTACTTC
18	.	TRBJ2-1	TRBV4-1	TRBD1	CASSQAGQGGLLYNEQFF	TGCGCCAGCAGCCAAGCCGGACAGGGGGGCCTGTTGTACAATGAGCAGTTCTTC
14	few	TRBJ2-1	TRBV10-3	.	CAIRGAGAGNEQFF	TGTGCCATCAGGGGCGCCGGAGCGGGTAATGAGCAGTTCTTC
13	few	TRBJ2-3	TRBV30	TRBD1	CAWQGARTDTQYF	TGTGCCTGGCAGGGGGCGAGAACAGATACGCAGTATTTT
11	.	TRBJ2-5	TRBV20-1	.	CSARQGKTQYF	TGCAGTGCTAGACAGGGAAAGACCCAGTACTTC
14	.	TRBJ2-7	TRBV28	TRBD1	CASSSGTAAYEQYF	TGTGCCAGCAGTTCCGGGACAGCGGCCTACGAGCAGTACTTC
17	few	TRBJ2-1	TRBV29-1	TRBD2	CRGGGTSGKTAYNEQFF	TGCAGGGGAGGGGGGACTAGCGGGAAGACCGCCTACAATGAGCAGTTCTTC
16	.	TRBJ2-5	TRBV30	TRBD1	CAWSVPGTGARETQYF	TGTGCCTGGAGTGTACCCGGGACAGGGGCGAGGGAGACCCAGTACTTC
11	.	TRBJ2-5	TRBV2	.	CARRTEETQYF	TGTGCCAGACGGACAGAAGAGACCCAGTACTTC
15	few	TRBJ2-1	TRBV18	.	CASSPRQGNYNEQFF	TGTGCCAGCTCACCAAGGCAGGGTAACTACAATGAGCAGTTCTTC
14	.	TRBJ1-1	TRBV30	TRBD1	CAWSAGQGATEAFF	TGTGCCTGGAGCGCGGGACAGGGGGCGACTGAAGCTTTCTTT
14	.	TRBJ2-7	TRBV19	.	CASTYLEDSYEQYF	TGTGCCAGTACCTACTTGGAGGATTCCTACGAGCAGTACTTC
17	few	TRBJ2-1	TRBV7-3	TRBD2	CASSLAGGPPSYNEQFF	TGTGCCAGCAGCTTGGCGGGAGGGCCCCCCTCCTACAATGAGCAGTTCTTC
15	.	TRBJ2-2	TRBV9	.	CASSVDVRNTGELFF	TGTGCCAGCAGCGTAGACGTGAGGAACACCGGGGAGCTGTTTTTT
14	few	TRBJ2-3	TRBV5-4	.	CASSWREKAYTQYF	TGTGCCAGCAGCTGGAGGGAGAAAGCCTATACGCAGTATTTT
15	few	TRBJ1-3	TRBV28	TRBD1	CASRGQPSSGNTIYF	TGTGCCAGCAGGGGACAGCCAAGCTCTGGAAACACCATATATTTT
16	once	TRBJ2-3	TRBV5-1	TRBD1	CASSLAPTQGADTQYF	TGCGCCAGCAGCTTGGCGCCTACGCAGGGGGCAGATACGCAGTATTTT
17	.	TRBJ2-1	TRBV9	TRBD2	CASSVAGGASGKNEQFF	TGTGCCAGCAGCGTAGCAGGTGGGGCTAGCGGGAAGAATGAGCAGTTCTTC
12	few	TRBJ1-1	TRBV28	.	CASSSSGTEAFF	TGTGCCAGCAGTTCCTCCGGGACTGAAGCTTTCTTT
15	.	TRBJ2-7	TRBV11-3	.	CASSLQFGVTYEQYF	TGTGCCAGCAGCTTACAGTTCGGGGTTACCTACGAGCAGTACTTC
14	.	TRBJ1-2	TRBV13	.	CASSFPGEVDGYTF	TGTGCCAGCAGCTTTCCCGGGGAGGTAGATGGCTACACCTTC
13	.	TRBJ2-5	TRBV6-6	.	CASTLSGEETQYF	TGTGCCAGCACCCTTTCGGGAGAAGAGACCCAGTACTTC
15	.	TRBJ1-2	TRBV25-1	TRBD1	CASSEPGTGERGYTF	TGTGCCAGCAGTGAACCCGGGACAGGGGAACGTGGCTACACCTTC
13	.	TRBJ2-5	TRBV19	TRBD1	CASEDRGSETQYF	TGTGCCAGTGAAGACAGGGGCTCGGAGACCCAGTACTTC
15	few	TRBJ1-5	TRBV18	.	CASSPGQQRNQPQHF	TGTGCCAGCTCACCTGGACAGCAGCGCAATCAGCCCCAGCATTTT
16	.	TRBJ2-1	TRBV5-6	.	CASSTPSLRSYNEQFF	TGTGCCAGCAGCACCCCCTCCCTGAGGTCCTACAATGAGCAGTTCTTC
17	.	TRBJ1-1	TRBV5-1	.	CASSLFPGGTLSNEAFF	TGCGCCAGCAGCTTGTTCCCGGGTGGAACTCTTAGTAATGAAGCTTTCTTT
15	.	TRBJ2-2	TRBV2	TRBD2	CARATSGTNTGELFF	TGTGCCAGGGCGACTAGCGGTACGAACACCGGGGAGCTGTTTTTT
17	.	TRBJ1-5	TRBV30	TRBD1	CAWSVRTGFPSNQPQHF	TGTGCCTGGAGTGTCAGGACAGGATTTCCTAGCAATCAGCCCCAGCATTTT
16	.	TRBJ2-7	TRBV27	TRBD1	CASTHWETRGSGEQYF	TGTGCCAGCACCCACTGGGAGACCAGGGGGTCTGGCGAGCAGTACTTC
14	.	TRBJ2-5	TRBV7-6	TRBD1	CASSGMTGVIYQYF	TGTGCCAGCAGCGGCATGACAGGGGTAATCTACCAGTACTTC
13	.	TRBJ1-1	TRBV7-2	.	CASSLQRNTEAFF	TGTGCCAGCAGCTTGCAGCGGAACACTGAAGCTTTCTTT
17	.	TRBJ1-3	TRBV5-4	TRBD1	CASSPGTGRYSGNTIYF	TGTGCCAGCAGCCCCGGGACAGGACGTTACTCTGGAAACACCATATATTTT
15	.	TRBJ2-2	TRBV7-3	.	CASSPTGTTTGELFF	TGTGCCAGCAGCCCAACGGGGACAACGACCGGGGAGCTGTTTTTT
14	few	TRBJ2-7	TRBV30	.	CAWSVGGSHYEQYF	TGTGCCTGGAGTGTAGGGGGTTCCCACTACGAGCAGTACTTC
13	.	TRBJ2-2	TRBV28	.	CASETGNTGELFF	TGTGCCAGCGAAACAGGGAACACCGGGGAGCTGTTTTTT
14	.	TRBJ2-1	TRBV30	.	CAWSLSLATPKQFF	TGTGCCTGGAGTTTATCGCTAGCGACTCCGAAGCAGTTCTTC
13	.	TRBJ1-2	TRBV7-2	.	CASSLGKGDRYTF	TGTGCCAGCAGCTTAGGGAAGGGGGATCGCTACACCTTC
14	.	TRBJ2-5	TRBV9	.	CASSGSQGAETQYF	TGTGCCAGCAGCGGATCACAAGGGGCAGAGACCCAGTACTTC
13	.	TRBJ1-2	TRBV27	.	CASSLNSGGGYTF	TGTGCCAGCAGTTTAAACTCCGGCGGTGGCTACACCTTC
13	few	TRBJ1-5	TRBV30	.	CAWSVKASQPQHF	TGTGCCTGGAGTGTAAAAGCTAGTCAGCCCCAGCATTTT